A single sample gave rise to the 4 T cell receptor beta chains below, sequenced in a study of shared clonotypes between healthy human individuals. The assay was immunoSEQ multiplex PCR, and TCRdb's table has in-frame clones only and misses some. The table lists fewer than 1.8 million clones, about 98.5% of them singletons. Specimen: naive CD4+ T cells sorted from blood. Indicated subset: CD45RA+ positively selected. The receptors stem from a man aged 30 to 39 in good health.

This sequence joins TRBV25-1 and TRBJ2-5; D uncertain. V was cut by 6 bases and J by 5 bases, with 10 bases left in between. Germline V gene sequence: CDR1 MGHDK, CDR2 SYGVNS. This CDR3 comprises 12 residues. DNA for the CDR3: TGTGCCAGCAGCACGAGTTCCGAGACCCAGTACTTC. Its translation is CASSTSSETQYF.

The chain uses TRBV30 and TRBJ1-1, with D perhaps matching TRBD1 (6 bases). V shed 5 bases and J shed 10 bases, with 17 bases lying between them. This CDR3 has 12 amino acids. The V gene's germline CDR1 is GTSNPN and CDR2 SVGIG (reference sequence). The CDR3 here is CAWGGQRRLAFF. The CDR3 region has the DNA TGTGCCTGGGGGGGGCAGCGACGATTAGCTTTCTTT.

The chain is built from TRBV14 and TRBJ2-2; D remains ambiguous. The CDR3 contains 11 residues. V was shortened by 3 bases and J by 7 bases, with 3 bases between the two germline ends. Germline assignment: CDR1 SGHDN and CDR2 FVKESK. The CDR3 region has the DNA TGTGCCAGCAGCCACGTCGGGGAGCTGTTTTTT. Amino acids: CASSHVGELFF.

V gene TRBV6-5 combines with J gene TRBJ2-2, with D perhaps matching TRBD2 (6 bases). Germline V gene data show CDR1 as MNHEY and CDR2 as SVGAGI. The length of the CDR3 is 14 residues. V lost 6 bases and J lost 4, with 12 bases in between. CDR3 loop: CASSAVGGTGELFF. CDR3 nucleotides: TGTGCCAGCAGCGCCGTGGGGGGCACCGGGGAGCTGTTTTTT.